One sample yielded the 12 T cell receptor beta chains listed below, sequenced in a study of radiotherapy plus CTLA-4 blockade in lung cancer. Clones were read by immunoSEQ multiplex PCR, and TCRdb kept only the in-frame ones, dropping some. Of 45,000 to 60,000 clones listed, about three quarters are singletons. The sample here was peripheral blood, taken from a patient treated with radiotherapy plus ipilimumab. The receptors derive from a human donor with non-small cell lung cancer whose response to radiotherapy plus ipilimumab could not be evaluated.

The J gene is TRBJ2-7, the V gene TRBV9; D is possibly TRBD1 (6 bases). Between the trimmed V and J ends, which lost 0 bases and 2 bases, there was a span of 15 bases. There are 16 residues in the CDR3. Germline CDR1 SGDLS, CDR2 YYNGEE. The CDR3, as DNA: TGTGCCAGCAGCGTAGCTACAGGGAGCGCCACCTACGAGCAGTACTTC. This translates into CASSVATGSATYEQYF.

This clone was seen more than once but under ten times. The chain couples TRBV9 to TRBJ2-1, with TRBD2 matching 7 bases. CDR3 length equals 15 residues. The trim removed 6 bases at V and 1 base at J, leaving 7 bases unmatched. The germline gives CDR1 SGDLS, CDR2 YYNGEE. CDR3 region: CASTAPGGSYNEQFF. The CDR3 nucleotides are TGTGCCAGCACCGCCCCGGGAGGTTCCTACAATGAGCAGTTCTTC.

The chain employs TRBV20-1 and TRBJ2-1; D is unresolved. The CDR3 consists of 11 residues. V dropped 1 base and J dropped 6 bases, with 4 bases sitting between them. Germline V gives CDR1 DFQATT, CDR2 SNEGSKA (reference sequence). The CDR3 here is CSARAFNEQFF. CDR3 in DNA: TGCAGTGCTAGAGCCTTCAATGAGCAGTTCTTC.

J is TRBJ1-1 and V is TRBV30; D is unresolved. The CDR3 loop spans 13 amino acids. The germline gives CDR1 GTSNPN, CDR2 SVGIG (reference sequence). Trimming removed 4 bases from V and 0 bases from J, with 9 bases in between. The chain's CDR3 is CAWNSYLNTEAFF. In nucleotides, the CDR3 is TGTGCCTGGAACTCTTACCTGAACACTGAAGCTTTCTTT.

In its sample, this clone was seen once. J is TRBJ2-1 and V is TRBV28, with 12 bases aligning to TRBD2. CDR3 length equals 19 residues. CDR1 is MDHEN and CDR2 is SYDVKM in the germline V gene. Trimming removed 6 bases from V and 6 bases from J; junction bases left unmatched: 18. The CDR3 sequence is CASRASGGGLAGRPNEQFF. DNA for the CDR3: TGTGCCAGCAGAGCCTCAGGGGGGGGACTAGCGGGTCGCCCCAATGAGCAGTTCTTC.

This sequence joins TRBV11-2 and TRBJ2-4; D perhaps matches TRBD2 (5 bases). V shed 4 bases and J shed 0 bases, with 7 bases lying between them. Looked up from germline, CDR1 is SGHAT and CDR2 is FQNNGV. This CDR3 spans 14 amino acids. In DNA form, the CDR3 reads TGTGCCAGCAGCTCTACTAGAGCCAAAAACATTCAGTACTTC. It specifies CASSSTRAKNIQYF.

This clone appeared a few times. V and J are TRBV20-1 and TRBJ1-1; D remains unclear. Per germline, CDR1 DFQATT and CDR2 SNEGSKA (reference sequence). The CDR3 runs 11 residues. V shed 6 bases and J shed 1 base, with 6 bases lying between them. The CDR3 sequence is CSAAENTEAFF. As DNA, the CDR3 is TGCAGTGCGGCGGAGAACACTGAAGCTTTCTTT.

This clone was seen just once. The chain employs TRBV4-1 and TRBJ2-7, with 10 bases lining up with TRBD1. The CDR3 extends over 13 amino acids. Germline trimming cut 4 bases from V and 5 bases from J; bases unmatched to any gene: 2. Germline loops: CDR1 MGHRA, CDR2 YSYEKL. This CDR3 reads CASSRDRGNEQYF. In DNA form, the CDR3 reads TGCGCCAGCAGCCGGGACAGGGGAAACGAGCAGTACTTC.

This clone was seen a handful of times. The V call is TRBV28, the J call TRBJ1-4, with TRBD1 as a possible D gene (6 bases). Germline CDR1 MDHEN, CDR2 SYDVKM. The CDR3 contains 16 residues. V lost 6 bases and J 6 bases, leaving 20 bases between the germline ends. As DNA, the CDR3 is TGTGCCAGCAGCCTCCCGTCCTGGGCAGGGGATGAAAAACTGTTTTTT. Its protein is CASSLPSWAGDEKLFF.

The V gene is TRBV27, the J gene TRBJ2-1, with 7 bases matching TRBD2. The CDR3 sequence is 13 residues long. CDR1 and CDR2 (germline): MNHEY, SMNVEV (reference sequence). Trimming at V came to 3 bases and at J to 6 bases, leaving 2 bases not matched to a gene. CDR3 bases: TGTGCCAGCAGTTTCTCGGGGGGCAATGAGCAGTTCTTC. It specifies CASSFSGGNEQFF.

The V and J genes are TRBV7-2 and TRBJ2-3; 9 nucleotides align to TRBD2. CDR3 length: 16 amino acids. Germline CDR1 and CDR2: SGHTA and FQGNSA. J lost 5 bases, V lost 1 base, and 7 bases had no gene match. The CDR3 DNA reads TGTGCCAGCAGCTTAGTGGGACTAGCATTGGGAGATACGCAGTATTTT. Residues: CASSLVGLALGDTQYF.

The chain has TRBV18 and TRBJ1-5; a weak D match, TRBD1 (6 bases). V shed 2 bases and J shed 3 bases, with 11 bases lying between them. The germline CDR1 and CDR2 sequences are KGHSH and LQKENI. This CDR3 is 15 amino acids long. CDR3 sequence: CASSPNGQYNQPQHF. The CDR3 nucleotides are TGTGCCAGCTCACCAAATGGACAGTACAATCAGCCCCAGCATTTT.